This T cell receptor beta chain was obtained from a study of blood T cell repertoires in COVID-19. The assay was immunoSEQ multiplex PCR, and TCRdb's table has in-frame clones only and misses some. Seen here are fewer than 200,000 clones, 70% to 90% observed once, and the top ten hold around 1.2%. Germline loops: CDR1 KGHSH, CDR2 LQKENI. The CDR3 totals 13 residues. Trimming took 5 bases from V and 5 from J, leaving 10 bases between them. The sample was peripheral blood. The gene calls are TRBV18 and TRBJ1-3; D not resolved. The TCR originated in a man in his sixties who had recovered from COVID-19. The CDR3 protein is CASSYGERNTIYF. In nucleotides, the CDR3 is TGTGCCAGCTCATATGGAGAGAGAAACACCATATATTTT.